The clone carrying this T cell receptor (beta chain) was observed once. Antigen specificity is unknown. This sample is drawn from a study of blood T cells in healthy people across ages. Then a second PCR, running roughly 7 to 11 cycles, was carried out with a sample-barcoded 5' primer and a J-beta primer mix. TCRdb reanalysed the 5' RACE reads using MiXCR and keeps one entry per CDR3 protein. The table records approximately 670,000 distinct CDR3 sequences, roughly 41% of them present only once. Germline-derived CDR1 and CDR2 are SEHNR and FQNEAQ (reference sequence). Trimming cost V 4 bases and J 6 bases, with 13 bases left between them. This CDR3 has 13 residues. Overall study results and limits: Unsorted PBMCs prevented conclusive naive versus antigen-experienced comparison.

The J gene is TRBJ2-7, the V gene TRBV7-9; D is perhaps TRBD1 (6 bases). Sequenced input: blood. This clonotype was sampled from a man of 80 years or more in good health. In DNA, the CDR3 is TGTGCCAGCAGCTCCAGACAGGCCACCGAGCAGTACTTC. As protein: CASSSRQATEQYF.